A selection of T cell receptor beta chains follows, all from one sample in a study of T cells in Graves' hyperthyroidism and ophthalmopathy. MiXCR, run by TCRdb on the multiplex PCR reads, gives a single entry per CDR3 protein. Of 500,000 or so distinct CDR3 sequences listed, about 16% are singletons. The sequenced sample consisted of blood. These receptor sequences come from a woman aged 25 to 39 with Graves' ophthalmopathy. CDR3s include the opening cysteine and the closing phenylalanine or tryptophan. Fields, in order: V gene, clone size, D gene, J gene, CDR3 protein, CDR3 DNA. D genes are given only for firm matches. Size is omitted from some rows. Given values are once, few, many or a class for expanded clones.

v_gene: TRBV7-2
abundance: -
d_gene: TRBD1
j_gene: TRBJ2-1
CDR3aa: CASSSGRTGVTEQFF
CDR3nt: TGTGCCAGCAGTTCCGGGAGGACAGGGGTTACTGAGCAGTTCTTC

v_gene: TRBV28
abundance: -
d_gene: TRBD1
j_gene: TRBJ2-7
CDR3aa: CASSLRGTGGAYEQYF
CDR3nt: TGTGCCAGCAGTTTACGGGGAACAGGGGGAGCCTACGAGCAGTACTTC

v_gene: TRBV5-6
abundance: few
d_gene: TRBD1
j_gene: TRBJ1-1
CDR3aa: CASSWRTGMGTEAFF
CDR3nt: TGTGCCAGCAGCTGGAGGACAGGGATGGGGACTGAAGCTTTCTTT

v_gene: TRBV25-1
abundance: few
d_gene: -
j_gene: TRBJ1-5
CDR3aa: CASSDGGVLGNQPQHF
CDR3nt: TGTGCCAGCAGTGATGGGGGGGTTTTGGGCAATCAGCCCCAGCATTTT

v_gene: TRBV6-1
abundance: few
d_gene: TRBD1
j_gene: TRBJ1-1
CDR3aa: CASRIPNQSGTANTEAFF
CDR3nt: TGTGCCAGCAGAATCCCAAACCAGTCCGGGACAGCAAACACTGAAGCTTTCTTT

v_gene: TRBV4-3
abundance: -
d_gene: TRBD2
j_gene: TRBJ2-6
CDR3aa: CASSQEAIAGVSGANVLTF
CDR3nt: TGCGCCAGCAGCCAAGAGGCAATAGCGGGAGTCTCTGGGGCCAACGTCCTGACTTTC

v_gene: TRBV10-3
abundance: many
d_gene: TRBD1
j_gene: TRBJ2-7
CDR3aa: CAIYSGTGVEQYF
CDR3nt: TGTGCCATTTACTCCGGGACAGGAGTCGAGCAGTACTTC

v_gene: TRBV20-1
abundance: many
d_gene: -
j_gene: TRBJ1-6
CDR3aa: CSAPGGGLNSPLHF
CDR3nt: TGCAGTGCTCCCGGGGGAGGCCTTAATTCACCCCTCCACTTT

v_gene: TRBV19
abundance: -
d_gene: -
j_gene: TRBJ2-5
CDR3aa: CASSTQDSQETQYF
CDR3nt: TGTGCCAGTAGTACTCAAGACAGTCAAGAGACCCAGTACTTC

v_gene: TRBV5-4
abundance: -
d_gene: -
j_gene: TRBJ2-1
CDR3aa: CASSFQYNEQFF
CDR3nt: TGTGCCAGCAGCTTTCAGTACAATGAGCAGTTCTTC